These T cell receptor beta chains were read from a single sample in a study of somatic mutations in cytotoxic T cells in rheumatoid arthritis. TCRdb keeps only in-frame clones here, not all; method: immunoSEQ multiplex PCR. The sample includes 9,500 to 15,000 clones, about 80% seen only once; the top ten take roughly an eighth. Material for sequencing was CD8+ T cells sorted from blood. These receptor sequences come from a man aged 45-60 years in good health. The CDR3 runs from the conserved cysteine through the conserved F or W. Fields, in order: J gene, D gene, V gene, clone size, CDR3 protein, CDR3 DNA. A D gene is named only where the DNA matches it firmly. The size entry is marked missing in some rows and otherwise reads once, few, many or a size class.

TRBJ2-3 | NA | TRBV4-3 | NA | CASSQEGGRHLALTDTQYF | TGCGCCAGCAGCCAAGAAGGGGGTCGACACCTGGCTCTCACAGATACGCAGTATTTT
TRBJ2-7 | NA | TRBV5-6 | NA | CASSWDTRLNEQYF | TGTGCCAGCAGCTGGGACACCCGCCTAAACGAGCAGTACTTC
TRBJ2-2 | NA | TRBV6-5 | NA | CASSYEGAGELFF | TGTGCCAGCAGTTACGAGGGCGCCGGGGAGCTGTTTTTT
TRBJ2-2 | TRBD1 | TRBV5-5 | once | CASSLGQGVYTGELFF | TGTGCCAGCAGCTTGGGCCAGGGGGTCTACACCGGGGAGCTGTTTTTT
TRBJ1-1 | NA | TRBV2 | few | CASRGAAQNTEAFF | TGTGCCAGCAGAGGGGCGGCCCAGAACACTGAAGCTTTCTTT
TRBJ2-5 | TRBD1 | TRBV11-1 | NA | CASSLRGTGSEETQYF | TGTGCCAGCAGCTTACGCGGGACAGGTTCGGAAGAGACCCAGTACTTC
TRBJ2-6 | TRBD1 | TRBV7-9 | NA | CASSALTGEGVSGANVLTF | TGTGCCAGCAGCGCTCTGACAGGGGAAGGGGTCTCTGGGGCCAACGTCCTGACTTTC
TRBJ2-1 | TRBD2 | TRBV10-1 | NA | CASSDQAGGLQDEQFF | TGCGCCAGCAGTGACCAAGCGGGGGGACTTCAGGATGAGCAGTTCTTC
TRBJ1-1 | NA | TRBV19 | NA | CASSITGTGNTEAFF | TGTGCCAGTAGTATAACCGGGACGGGGAACACTGAAGCTTTCTTT
TRBJ1-2 | NA | TRBV6-5 | NA | CASSPGRTTNYGYTF | TGTGCCAGCAGCCCCGGGCGAACGACTAACTATGGCTACACCTTC
TRBJ2-5 | NA | TRBV5-4 | NA | CASSFWSGVGTETQYF | TGTGCCAGCAGCTTTTGGTCAGGGGTAGGGACAGAGACCCAGTACTTC
TRBJ1-1 | NA | TRBV2 | once | CASSGTANTEAFF | TGTGCCAGCAGTGGGACAGCGAACACTGAAGCTTTCTTT
TRBJ2-1 | NA | TRBV5-1 | NA | CASSFSGSYNEQFF | TGCGCCAGCAGCTTTTCAGGTTCCTACAATGAGCAGTTCTTC
TRBJ1-6 | TRBD1 | TRBV6-5 | NA | CASSYGTASNSPLHF | TGTGCCAGCAGTTACGGGACAGCTTCTAATTCACCCCTCCACTTT
TRBJ2-1 | TRBD2 | TRBV7-2 | NA | CASSSSGLAGGNHEQFF | TGTGCCAGCAGCTCATCGGGACTAGCGGGAGGGAATCATGAGCAGTTCTTC
TRBJ1-5 | NA | TRBV4-1 | once | CASSLYPDSNQPQHF | TGCGCCAGCAGCCTCTACCCCGATAGCAATCAGCCCCAGCATTTT
TRBJ2-1 | NA | TRBV7-9 | NA | CASSLEGGAYYNEQFF | TGTGCCAGCAGCTTAGAAGGGGGTGCGTACTACAATGAGCAGTTCTTC
TRBJ2-7 | TRBD1 | TRBV7-9 | NA | CASSPGTGEWQDEQYF | TGTGCCAGCAGCCCCGGGACAGGGGAGTGGCAGGACGAGCAGTACTTC
TRBJ2-4 | NA | TRBV7-9 | NA | CASSFPQRSSELAKNIQYF | TGTGCCAGCAGCTTTCCCCAGAGGTCTAGCGAACTAGCCAAAAACATTCAGTACTTC
TRBJ2-2 | TRBD1 | TRBV11-3 | NA | CASSRDRGPLNTGELFF | TGTGCCAGCAGCCGGGACAGGGGGCCCCTTAACACCGGGGAGCTGTTTTTT
TRBJ2-1 | NA | TRBV6-1 | NA | CASSARDYNEQFF | TGTGCCAGCAGTGCTCGGGACTACAATGAGCAGTTCTTC
TRBJ2-4 | NA | TRBV2 | NA | CASLGAPENIQYF | TGTGCCAGCCTAGGGGCTCCGGAAAACATTCAGTACTTC
TRBJ2-1 | NA | TRBV12-1 | NA | CASSLFGQGHNEQFF | TGTGCCAGCAGCCTCTTTGGACAGGGCCACAATGAGCAGTTCTTC
TRBJ1-6 | NA | TRBV7-9 | NA | CASSSRDTLKPLHF | TGTGCCAGCAGCTCCCGGGACACCCTGAAGCCCCTCCACTTT
TRBJ2-7 | TRBD2 | TRBV7-2 | NA | CASSLGTPHAGGPHEQYF | TGTGCCAGCAGCTTAGGAACTCCCCACGCGGGAGGGCCCCACGAGCAGTACTTC
TRBJ1-2 | NA | TRBV30 | few | CAWSVQRNRAGYGYTF | TGTGCCTGGAGTGTACAAAGAAACAGGGCTGGCTATGGCTACACCTTC
TRBJ2-1 | TRBD2 | TRBV13 | NA | CASSLGLGVNEQFF | TGTGCCAGCAGCCTGGGACTAGGTGTCAATGAGCAGTTCTTC
TRBJ2-2 | NA | TRBV7-9 | NA | CASSLLQGWAGELFF | TGTGCCAGCAGCTTATTGCAGGGGTGGGCCGGGGAGCTGTTTTTT
TRBJ1-5 | TRBD1 | TRBV4-1 | NA | CASSQAQGVQPQHF | TGCGCCAGCAGCCAAGCACAGGGGGTTCAGCCCCAGCATTTT
TRBJ2-2 | NA | TRBV12-5 | NA | CASGPPSLKYTGELFF | TGTGCTAGTGGTCCCCCCAGCCTTAAGTACACCGGGGAGCTGTTTTTT
TRBJ1-1 | NA | TRBV5-8 | NA | CASSPGLAEAFF | TGTGCCAGCAGCCCGGGGCTCGCTGAAGCTTTCTTT
TRBJ1-1 | TRBD1 | TRBV6-1 | NA | CASSEPLLGGTGHYYTEAFF | TGTGCCAGCAGTGAACCTCTTCTCGGCGGGACAGGGCATTATTACACTGAAGCTTTCTTT
TRBJ1-5 | NA | TRBV9 | NA | CASSVSASLNQPQHF | TGTGCCAGCAGCGTATCGGCCAGCCTCAATCAGCCCCAGCATTTT
TRBJ2-6 | TRBD1 | TRBV11-3 | NA | CASSSGQEGYGANVLTF | TGTGCCAGCAGCTCCGGACAGGAAGGGTATGGGGCCAACGTCCTGACTTTC
TRBJ1-2 | NA | TRBV15 | few | CATSREQGYGYTF | TGTGCCACCAGCAGAGAACAGGGCTATGGCTACACCTTC
TRBJ2-7 | TRBD1 | TRBV19 | NA | CASSRTGYYEQYF | TGTGCCAGTAGTAGGACAGGGTACTACGAGCAGTACTTC
TRBJ1-6 | TRBD1 | TRBV28 | medium-sized | CASSPPRGPLHF | TGTGCCAGCAGCCCCCCCAGGGGGCCCCTCCACTTT
TRBJ2-7 | TRBD1 | TRBV11-2 | NA | CASSSGQGWDEQYF | TGTGCCAGCAGCTCGGGACAGGGGTGGGACGAGCAGTACTTC
TRBJ2-2 | TRBD2 | TRBV29-1 | NA | CSKRDLDTGELFF | TGCAGCAAGCGGGATTTGGACACCGGGGAGCTGTTTTTT
TRBJ1-2 | NA | TRBV6-1 | few | CASTLHRLAYGYTF | TGTGCCAGCACTTTACACCGATTGGCCTATGGCTACACCTTC
TRBJ2-7 | NA | TRBV19 | NA | CASTYDGYEQYF | TGTGCCAGTACCTACGACGGCTACGAGCAGTACTTC
TRBJ2-5 | NA | TRBV5-8 | NA | CASSQPGTGGTQYF | TGTGCCAGCAGCCAGCCGGGGACCGGAGGGACCCAGTACTTC
TRBJ2-7 | TRBD2 | TRBV19 | once | CASSSTVGEGHEQYF | TGTGCCAGTAGTTCCACGGTTGGGGAGGGCCACGAGCAGTACTTC
TRBJ2-1 | TRBD1 | TRBV27 | NA | CASSSTGGAYNEQFF | TGTGCCAGCAGTTCCACAGGGGGCGCCTACAATGAGCAGTTCTTC
TRBJ1-5 | TRBD1 | TRBV2 | NA | CASSVFGTGSSQPQHF | TGTGCCAGCAGCGTATTTGGGACAGGGAGTAGTCAGCCCCAGCATTTT
TRBJ2-1 | TRBD1 | TRBV5-4 | NA | CASSLTWDRVVDNEQFF | TGTGCCAGCAGCTTGACCTGGGACAGGGTCGTCGACAATGAGCAGTTCTTC
TRBJ2-5 | NA | TRBV7-8 | NA | CASSLVSGLKETQYF | TGTGCCAGCAGCTTAGTTAGCGGACTCAAAGAGACCCAGTACTTC
TRBJ2-1 | NA | TRBV27 | NA | CASSIGLGAYNEQFF | TGTGCCAGCAGTATAGGCCTAGGTGCCTACAATGAGCAGTTCTTC
TRBJ2-1 | NA | TRBV2 | NA | CASNLYNEQFF | TGTGCCAGCAACCTGTACAATGAGCAGTTCTTC
TRBJ2-7 | NA | TRBV7-2 | NA | CASSAPITYEQYF | TGTGCCAGCAGCGCCCCGATTACCTACGAGCAGTACTTC
TRBJ2-7 | NA | TRBV7-3 | NA | CASSLELDYEQYF | TGTGCCAGCAGCTTAGAACTAGACTACGAGCAGTACTTC